This TCR beta chain comes out of a study of CXCR3-negative and CXCR3-positive naive CD8 T cells. Via 5' RACE with UMI labels, TRB cDNA libraries were prepared. TCRdb reprocessed the 5' RACE reads, keeping one entry per CDR3 protein, no DNA. The specimen's table records fewer than 55,000 distinct CDR3 sequences. The CDR3 is 14 amino acids. Germline CDR1 reads MDHEN; CDR2 reads SYDVKM. In the case of this clonotype: The antigen is not known.

General study results and limits: TCR strength was inferred from TRB CDR3 properties, while surface CD5 was comparable between naive subsets. A higher hydrophobicity marked the TRB CDR3s of CXCR3-positive naive cells versus CXCR3-negative naive cells. Comparably high diversity was seen in both naive subsets, and much lower diversity in memory CD8+ cells. Memory, not naive, CXCR3-negative and CXCR3-positive cells differed in TRBV-TRBJ usage.

The rearrangement uses TRBV28 and TRBJ2-7; no DNA is available, so the TRBD2 call from TCRdb remains unchecked. The clonotype comes from a human donor in good health. Some clones in this sample may be carry-over from other donors' samples. What was sequenced was naive CXCR3- CD8+ T cells from blood. The subset here: CD45RO-CCR7+CD27+CD95- naive CD8+ T cells lacking CXCR3 (TNR3-). CDR3 loop: CASSDFALKDEQYF.